This T cell receptor (beta chain) was sequenced in a study of CD8 T cells in ankylosing spondylitis. This clonotype has only a few counts. Its antigen is currently unknown. TCRdb reanalysed the 5' RACE reads using MiXCR and keeps one entry per CDR3 protein. This sample yields about 160,000 distinct CDR3 sequences, of which roughly 44% are seen a single time; roughly 15% belongs to the top ten. Regarding the study as a whole: From matched ankylosing spondylitis synovial fluid, disease-linked clones were reportedly recovered at significantly enriched levels. For ankylosing spondylitis blood, a TCR beta motif of roughly 8 highly homologous variants appeared characteristic.

Germline loops: CDR1 LNHDA, CDR2 SQIVND (reference sequence). The CDR3 extends over 14 amino acids. The germline V and J ends were trimmed by 5 bases and 2 bases, with 13 bases remaining between them. The genes are TRBV19 and TRBJ2-7; D assignment may be TRBD1 or TRBD2 (5 bases each). The clonotype was recovered from a male donor with ankylosing spondylitis. Sample: synovial fluid, either unsorted or a sorted T cell fraction (not recorded which). CDR3 loop: CASSSHGTPYEQYF. CDR3 DNA sequence: TGTGCCAGTAGTTCCCATGGGACCCCCTACGAGCAGTACTTC. The variable domain in full, with the rest retrieved from reference TRBV19 and TRBJ2-7, is DGGITQSPKYLFRKEGQNVTLSCEQNLNHDAMYWYRQDPGQGLRLIYYSQIVNDFQKGDIAEGYSVSREKKESFPLTVTSAQKNPTAFYLCASSSHGTPYEQYFGPGTRLTVT.